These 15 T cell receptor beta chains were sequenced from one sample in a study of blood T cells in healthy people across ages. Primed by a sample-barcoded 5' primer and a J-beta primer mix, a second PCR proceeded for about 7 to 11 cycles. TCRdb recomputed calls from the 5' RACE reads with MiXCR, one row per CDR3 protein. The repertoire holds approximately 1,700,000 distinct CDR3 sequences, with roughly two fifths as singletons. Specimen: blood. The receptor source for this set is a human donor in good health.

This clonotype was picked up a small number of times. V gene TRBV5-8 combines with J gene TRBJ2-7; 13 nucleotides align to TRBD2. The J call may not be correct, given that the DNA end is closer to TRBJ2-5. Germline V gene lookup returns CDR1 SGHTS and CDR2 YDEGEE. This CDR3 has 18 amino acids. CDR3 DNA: TGTGCCAGCAGCCCCGGCGAAACTAGCGGGGGGGCAGCCGAGACCCAGTACTTC. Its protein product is CASSPGETSGGAAETQYF.

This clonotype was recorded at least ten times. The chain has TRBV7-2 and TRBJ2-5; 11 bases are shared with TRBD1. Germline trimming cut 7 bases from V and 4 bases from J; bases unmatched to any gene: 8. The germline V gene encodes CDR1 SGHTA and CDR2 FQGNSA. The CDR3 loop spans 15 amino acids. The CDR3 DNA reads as TGTGCCAGCACCCGGACAGGGGGCTCCGTAGAGACCCAGTACTTC. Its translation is CASTRTGGSVETQYF.

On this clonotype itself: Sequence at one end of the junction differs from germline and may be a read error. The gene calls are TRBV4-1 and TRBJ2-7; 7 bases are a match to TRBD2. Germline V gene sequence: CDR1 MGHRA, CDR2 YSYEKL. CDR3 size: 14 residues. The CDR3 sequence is CASSQVSRDYVQYF. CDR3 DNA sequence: TGCGCCAGCAGCCAAGTAAGCAGGGACTACGTGCAGTACTTC.

The DNA of the CDR3 is TGTGCCAGCAGTTCTAGGCGTTTCAGCGGAGATACGCAGTATTTT. Protein product: CASSSRRFSGDTQYF. The chain recombines TRBV6-5 with TRBJ2-3; a weak D match, TRBD2 (5 bases). The germline V gene encodes CDR1 MNHEY and CDR2 SVGAGI. CDR3 length: 15 residues. The V gene lost 4 bases and the J gene lost 5 bases, with 16 bases spanning the gap.

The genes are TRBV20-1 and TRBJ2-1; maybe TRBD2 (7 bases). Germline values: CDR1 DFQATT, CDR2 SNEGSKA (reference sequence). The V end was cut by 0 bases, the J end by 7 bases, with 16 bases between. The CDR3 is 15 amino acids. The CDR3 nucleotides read TGCAGTGCTAGAGATTTGAGGGGGGGCCGGAATGAGCAGTTCTTC. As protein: CSARDLRGGRNEQFF.

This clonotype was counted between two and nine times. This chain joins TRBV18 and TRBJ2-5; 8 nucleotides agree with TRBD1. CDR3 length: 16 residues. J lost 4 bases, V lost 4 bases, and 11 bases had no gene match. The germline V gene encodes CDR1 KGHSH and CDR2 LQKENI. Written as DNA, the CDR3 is TGTGCCAGCTCACGAATCCTGACAGGGGAAGTAGAGACCCAGTACTTC. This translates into CASSRILTGEVETQYF.

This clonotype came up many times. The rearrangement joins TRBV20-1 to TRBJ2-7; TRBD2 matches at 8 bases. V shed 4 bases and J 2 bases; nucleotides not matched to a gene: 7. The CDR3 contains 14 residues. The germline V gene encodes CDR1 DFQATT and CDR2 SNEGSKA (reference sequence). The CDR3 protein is CSAKEGSGAYEQYF. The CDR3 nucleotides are TGCAGTGCTAAGGAAGGTAGCGGGGCCTACGAGCAGTACTTC.

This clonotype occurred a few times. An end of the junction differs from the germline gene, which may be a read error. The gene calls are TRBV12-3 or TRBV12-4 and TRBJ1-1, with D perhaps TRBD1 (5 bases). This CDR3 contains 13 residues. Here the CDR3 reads CVSSPLGVTEAFF. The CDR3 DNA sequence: TGTGTCAGCAGCCCTCTGGGGGTTACTGAAGCTTTCTTT.

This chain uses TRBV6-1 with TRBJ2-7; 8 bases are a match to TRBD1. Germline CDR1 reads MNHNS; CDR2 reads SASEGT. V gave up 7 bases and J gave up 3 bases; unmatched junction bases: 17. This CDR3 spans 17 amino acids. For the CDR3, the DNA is TGTGCCAGCACCGTCGCTGGACCCGGCACAGGGGGCTACGAGCAGTACTTC. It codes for CASTVAGPGTGGYEQYF.

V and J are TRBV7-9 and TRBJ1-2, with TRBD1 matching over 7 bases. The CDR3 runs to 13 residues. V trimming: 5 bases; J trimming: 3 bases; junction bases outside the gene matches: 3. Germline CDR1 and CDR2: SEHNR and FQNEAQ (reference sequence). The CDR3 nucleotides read TGTGCCAGCAGCAAACAGGGGCACTATGGCTACACCTTC. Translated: CASSKQGHYGYTF.

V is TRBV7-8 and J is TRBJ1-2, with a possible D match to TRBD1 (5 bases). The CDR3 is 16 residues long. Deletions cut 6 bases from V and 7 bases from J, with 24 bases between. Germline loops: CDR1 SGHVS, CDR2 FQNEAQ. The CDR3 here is CASSLGPRGESSGYTF. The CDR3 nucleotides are TGTGCCAGCAGTCTCGGGCCCCGGGGGGAGAGCTCTGGCTACACCTTC.

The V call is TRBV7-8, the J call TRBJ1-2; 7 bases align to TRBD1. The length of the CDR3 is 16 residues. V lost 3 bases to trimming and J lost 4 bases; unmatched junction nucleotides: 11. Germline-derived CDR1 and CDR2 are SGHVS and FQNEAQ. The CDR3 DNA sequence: TGTGCCAGCAGCTTCCGGGTTACAGGGGACCTCTATGGCTACACCTTC. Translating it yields CASSFRVTGDLYGYTF.

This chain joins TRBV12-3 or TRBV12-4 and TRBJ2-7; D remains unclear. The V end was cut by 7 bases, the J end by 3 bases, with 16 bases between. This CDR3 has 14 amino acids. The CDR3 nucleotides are TGTGCCAGCAACCAAGACGGACCCCTCTACGAGCAGTACTTC. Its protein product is CASNQDGPLYEQYF.

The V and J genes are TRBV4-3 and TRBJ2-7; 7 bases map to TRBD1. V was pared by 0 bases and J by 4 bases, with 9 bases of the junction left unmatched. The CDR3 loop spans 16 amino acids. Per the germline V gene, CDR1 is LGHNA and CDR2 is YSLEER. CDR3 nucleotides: TGCGCCAGCAGCCAAGATGCCGGGACAGAACCTTACGAGCAGTACTTC. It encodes CASSQDAGTEPYEQYF.

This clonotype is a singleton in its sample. The DNA of the CDR3 is TGTGCCGGGACAGACGGGGGCAATCAGCCCCAGCATTTT. The encoded protein is CAGTDGGNQPQHF. This chain uses TRBV6-1 with TRBJ1-5; 7 bases are a match to TRBD1. CDR3 length equals 13 residues. Germline V gene sequence: CDR1 MNHNS, CDR2 SASEGT. After removal of 11 bases from V and 2 bases from J, the junction contained 6 bases not matched to a gene.